Sequencing of this T cell receptor (beta chain) was carried out in a study of T-cell memory formation after mild COVID-19. In the study overall: Among the donors, TCR clusters were largely specific to each donor. Overall study results and limits: Chiefly within CM and EM were the contracting CD4+ clones; CD8+ ones were within EMRA. Later expanders leaned CD4+, whereas clones that contracted between day 15 and 85 were balanced CD4/CD8.

This clonotype has only a few counts. Its cognate antigen is unknown. From 5'RACE with constant-segment primers came TCR alpha and TCR beta cDNA libraries that carried sample barcodes and UMIs. MiXCR, applied by TCRdb to the 5' RACE reads, yields one record per CDR3 protein. The repertoire holds more than 350,000 distinct CDR3 sequences, 20% to 25% seen once, with approximately 12% in the top ten. The specimen sequenced was PBMCs or a T cell subset sorted from them (not recorded which). The clonotype comes from an adult woman who had mild COVID-19 (a few samples of this study predate the infection). Cell type and time point are not known.

The CDR3: CSARTSPYNEQFF. In DNA, the CDR3 is TGCAGCGCTCGGACTAGCCCCTACAATGAGCAGTTCTTC. V and J are TRBV29-1 and TRBJ2-1, with TRBD2 matching over 8 bases. The CDR3 length is 13 residues. The V gene's germline CDR1 is SQVTM and CDR2 ANQGSEA. The junction had 4 bases not matched to a gene; V was cut back by 7 bases and J by 2 bases.